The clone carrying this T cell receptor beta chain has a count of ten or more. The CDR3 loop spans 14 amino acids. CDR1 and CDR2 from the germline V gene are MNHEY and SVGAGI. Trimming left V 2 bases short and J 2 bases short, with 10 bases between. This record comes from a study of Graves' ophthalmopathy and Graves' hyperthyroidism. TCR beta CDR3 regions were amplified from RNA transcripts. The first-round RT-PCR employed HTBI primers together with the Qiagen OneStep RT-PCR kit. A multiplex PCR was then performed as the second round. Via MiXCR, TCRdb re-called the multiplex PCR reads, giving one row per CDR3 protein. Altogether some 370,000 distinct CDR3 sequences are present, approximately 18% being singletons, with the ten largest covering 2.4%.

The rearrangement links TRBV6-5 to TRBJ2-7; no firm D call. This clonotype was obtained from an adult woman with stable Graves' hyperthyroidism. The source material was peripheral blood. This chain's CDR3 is CASSYGRRTYEQYF. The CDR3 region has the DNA TGTGCCAGCAGTTACGGGCGGCGGACCTACGAGCAGTACTTC.